The next 9 T cell receptor beta chains were all read from a single sample in a study of CD8+ T cells in alopecia areata. RNA extraction and reverse transcription yielded cDNA as sequencing template. Generated by immunoSEQ multiplex PCR, the TCRdb table keeps only in-frame clones and is missing some. The sample lists about 130,000 clones; over 50% were seen once. The sequences come from CD4+ T cells sorted from blood, collected at week 0. The receptors shown here come from a human donor with alopecia areata.

This chain uses TRBV4-2 with TRBJ2-7, with TRBD1 identical over 10 bases. The germline V gene has CDR1 LGHNA and CDR2 YNFKEQ. The CDR3 has 14 amino acids. Trimming took 3 bases from V and 1 from J; bases not matched to a gene: 0. CDR3 DNA sequence: TGTGCCAGCAGCCAGGGACAGGGGTCCTACGAGCAGTACTTC. Translating gives CASSQGQGSYEQYF.

This chain links TRBV2 with TRBJ2-5, with 7 positions matching TRBD1. Unmatched junction bases numbered 7, after V lost 4 bases and J lost 5 bases. Germline V CDR1 and CDR2: SNHLY, FYNNEI. The CDR3 is 14 amino acids. In DNA form, the CDR3 reads TGTGCCAGCAGTGGAAGGACAGGCCTGGAGACCCAGTACTTC. As protein: CASSGRTGLETQYF.

V gene TRBV5-1 combines with J gene TRBJ1-2; D might be TRBD1 (5 bases). Trimming cost V 0 bases and J 2 bases, with 11 bases left between them. This CDR3 spans 15 amino acids. The germline CDR1 and CDR2 sequences are SGHRS and YFSETQ. The CDR3 here is CASSLEGNTNYGYTF. The CDR3 DNA reads TGCGCCAGCAGCTTGGAGGGGAATACGAACTATGGCTACACCTTC.

A single count supports this clone. The chain recombines TRBV7-2 with TRBJ2-3, with D maybe TRBD2 (6 bases). CDR3 length: 14 amino acids. The germline CDR1 and CDR2 sequences are SGHTA and FQGNSA. V gave up 4 bases and J gave up 2 bases, with 10 bases separating them. The CDR3 reads CASSSRTTTDTQYF. The CDR3 DNA sequence: TGTGCCAGCAGCTCTCGGACTACCACAGATACGCAGTATTTT.

This chain connects TRBV29-1 to TRBJ2-1, with a tentative D call TRBD2 (6 bases). In germline, CDR1 is SQVTM, CDR2 ANQGSEA. This CDR3 contains 16 residues. Between the trimmed V and J ends, which lost 6 bases and 7 bases, there was a span of 25 bases. The CDR3 DNA reads as TGCAGCGTGATGGGAGCCGGGTCCAATGGGAGGAATGAGCAGTTCTTC. Its protein is CSVMGAGSNGRNEQFF.

This clone was found a few times. CDR3 sequence reads: CASSQDSTGNTDTQYF. In nucleotides, the CDR3 is TGCGCCAGCAGCCAAGATTCGACTGGCAACACAGATACGCAGTATTTT. This chain joins TRBV4-3 and TRBJ2-3; the D is unclear. Germline-derived CDR1 and CDR2 are LGHNA and YSLEER. Trimming took off 0 bases at V and 2 bases at J, with 12 bases between the two ends. The CDR3 totals 16 residues.

This clone was found once. The chain joins TRBV19 to TRBJ2-3; D could derive from TRBD1 or TRBD2 (5 bases each). The CDR3 totals 17 residues. V dropped 5 bases and J dropped 0 bases, with 18 bases sitting between them. Germline CDR1 and CDR2: LNHDA and SQIVND (reference sequence). The CDR3 here is CASSEGYPIESTDTQYF. DNA of the CDR3: TGTGCCAGTAGTGAGGGGTACCCCATTGAAAGCACAGATACGCAGTATTTT.

The rearrangement uses TRBV4-1 and TRBJ1-5; D gene unclear. CDR3 size: 19 residues. Germline V lookup: CDR1 MGHRA, CDR2 YSYEKL. V lost 0 bases and J lost 4, with 22 bases in between. DNA for the CDR3: TGCGCCAGCAGCCAAGATTTCAGCCTGCACCAACTAGTAAATCAGCCCCAGCATTTT. Translated, it gives CASSQDFSLHQLVNQPQHF.

This chain joins TRBV30 and TRBJ2-1; 9 nucleotides align to TRBD2. CDR1 and CDR2 (germline): GTSNPN, SVGIG (reference sequence). The CDR3 length is 18 residues. V was clipped by 0 bases and J by 1 base; unmatched bases: 10. CDR3 DNA: TGTGCCTGGAGTGTACCCGGTTCGGCGGGGGGGTCCTACAATGAGCAGTTCTTC. Its protein product is CAWSVPGSAGGSYNEQFF.